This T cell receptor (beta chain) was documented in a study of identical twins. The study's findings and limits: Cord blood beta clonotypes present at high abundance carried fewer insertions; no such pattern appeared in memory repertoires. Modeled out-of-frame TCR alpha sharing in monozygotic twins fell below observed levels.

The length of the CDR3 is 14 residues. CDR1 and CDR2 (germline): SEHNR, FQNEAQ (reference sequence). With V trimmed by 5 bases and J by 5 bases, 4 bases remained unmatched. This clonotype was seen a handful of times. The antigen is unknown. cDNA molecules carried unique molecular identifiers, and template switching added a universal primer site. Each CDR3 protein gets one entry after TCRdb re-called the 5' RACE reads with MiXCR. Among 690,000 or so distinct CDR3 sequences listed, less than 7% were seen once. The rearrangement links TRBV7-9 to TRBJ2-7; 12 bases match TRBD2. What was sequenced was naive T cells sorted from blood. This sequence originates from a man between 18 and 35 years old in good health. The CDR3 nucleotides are TGTGCCAGCAGCGCCCTAGCGGGGGGGGACGAGCAGTACGTC. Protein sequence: CASSALAGGDEQYV.